What follows are 9 T cell receptor beta chains derived from one specimen sequenced in a study of blood T cell repertoires in COVID-19. The protocol was immunoSEQ multiplex PCR, while the TCRdb copy is restricted to in-frame clones and leaves out a portion. The data contain some 350,000 clones, about 90% of them singletons. Sequenced material: PBMCs or T cells enriched from blood (not recorded which). The receptors were gathered from a woman in her twenties or thirties who had recovered from COVID-19.

This clone appeared once. The CDR3 here is CASSPREGLEAFF. In DNA, the CDR3 is TGTGCCAGCAGCCCCAGGGAGGGACTAGAAGCTTTCTTT. The chain links TRBV3-1 (or the pseudogene TRBV3-2) to TRBJ1-1, with D tentatively TRBD1 (5 bases). The ends were cut back, 4 bases at V and 8 bases at J, with 14 bases in the middle. CDR1 LGHDT and CDR2 YNNKEL come from the germline V gene (reference sequence). This CDR3 spans 13 amino acids.

V is TRBV29-1 and J is TRBJ2-7; TRBD2 matches at 12 bases. The junction had 3 bases not matched to a gene; V was cut back by 0 bases and J by 6 bases. Germline V CDR1 and CDR2: SQVTM, ANQGSEA. This CDR3 has 14 residues. The CDR3 DNA is TGCAGCGTTGAAGACGGACTAGCGGGACGCGAGCAGTACTTC. Its protein product is CSVEDGLAGREQYF.

The chain couples TRBV7-9 to TRBJ2-1, with D possibly matching TRBD1 (6 bases). V was shortened by 3 bases and J by 8 bases, with 14 bases between the two germline ends. Germline V gene data show CDR1 as SEHNR and CDR2 as FQNEAQ (reference sequence). CDR3 length: 14 amino acids. DNA for the CDR3: TGTGCCAGCAGCTTGCTGGGGGCGAGTTATGAGCAGTTCTTC. Translated, it gives CASSLLGASYEQFF.

This chain joins TRBV3-1 (or the pseudogene TRBV3-2) and TRBJ2-1, with 7 bases that match TRBD2. V lost 1 base, J lost 7 bases, and 7 bases stayed unmatched. From germline, CDR1 is LGHDT and CDR2 YNNKEL (reference sequence). This CDR3 region has 15 residues. The CDR3 DNA follows: TGTGCCAGCAGCCAAGTCGGTGGCGGGGGTAATGAGCAGTTCTTC. Protein product: CASSQVGGGGNEQFF.

The chain recombines TRBV6-5 with TRBJ2-1; 8 nucleotides agree with TRBD1. Germline V gives CDR1 MNHEY, CDR2 SVGAGI. The CDR3 is made up of 12 amino acids. Germline trimming cut 5 bases from V and 8 bases from J; bases unmatched to any gene: 2. DNA of the CDR3: TGTGCCAGCAGTCCAGGGGGCGATGAGCAGTTCTTC. This gives the protein CASSPGGDEQFF.

This chain uses TRBV19 with TRBJ1-5; TRBD1 matches 10 bases. CDR1 is LNHDA and CDR2 is SQIVND in the germline V gene (reference sequence). J lost 1 base, V lost 4 bases, and 7 bases had no gene match. The CDR3 runs to 17 residues. The DNA of the CDR3 is TGTGCCAGTAGTAACCCCTCGGGACAGGGGAGCAATCAGCCCCAGCATTTT. It codes for CASSNPSGQGSNQPQHF.

The genes are TRBV7-9 and TRBJ1-6; D gene unclear. The CDR3 consists of 16 residues. V was pared by 2 bases and J by 10 bases, with 18 bases between. Looked up from germline, CDR1 is SEHNR and CDR2 is FQNEAQ (reference sequence). This CDR3 reads CASSLISVRKRSPLHF. As DNA, the CDR3 is TGTGCCAGCAGCTTAATATCGGTGAGGAAACGCTCACCCCTCCACTTT.

The sample holds one count of this clone. This rearrangement joins TRBV7-2 to TRBJ2-4; 10 positions agree with TRBD2. The germline CDR1 and CDR2 sequences are SGHTA and FQGNSA. The CDR3 totals 13 residues. Trimming removed 3 bases from V and 7 bases from J; junction bases left unmatched: 0. This chain's CDR3 is CASSLTSGNIQYF. The CDR3 DNA is TGTGCCAGCAGCTTGACTAGCGGGAACATTCAGTACTTC. The full variable domain, completed using reference TRBV7-2 and TRBJ2-4, is GAGVSQSPSNKVTEKGKDVELRCDPISGHTALYWYRQSLGQGLEFLIYFQGNSAPDKSGLPSDRFSAERTGGSVSTLTIQRTQQEDSAVYLCASSLTSGNIQYFGAGTRLSVL.

The chain employs TRBV29-1 and TRBJ1-2, with 12 bases that match TRBD1. This CDR3 is 15 amino acids long. Germline-derived CDR1 and CDR2 are SQVTM and ANQGSEA. The V gene end was trimmed by 4 bases and the J gene end by 5 bases; junction bases not matched to a gene: 8. As DNA, the CDR3 is TGCAGCGTTGCGGGGACAGGGGGCGGAGGTTATGGCTACACCTTC. This codes for CSVAGTGGGGYGYTF.